Detailed here is one TCR beta chain. TCRdb's copy holds only in-frame clones and misses some; the assay was immunoSEQ multiplex PCR. The sample includes about 190,000 clones, roughly 80% of them seen just once. This specimen belongs to a study of blood T cell repertoires in COVID-19. CDR3 length: 18 residues. This sequence originates from a woman aged 30 to 39 with acute or convalescent COVID-19. The sample comprised peripheral blood. This chain links TRBV21-1 with TRBJ1-4. TRBV21-1 is a pseudogene locus. In DNA, the CDR3 is TGTGCCAGCAGCAAGTCTCGGGGTAAAAGGGTAACTAATGAAAAACTGTTTTTT. Residues: CASSKSRGKRVTNEKLFF.